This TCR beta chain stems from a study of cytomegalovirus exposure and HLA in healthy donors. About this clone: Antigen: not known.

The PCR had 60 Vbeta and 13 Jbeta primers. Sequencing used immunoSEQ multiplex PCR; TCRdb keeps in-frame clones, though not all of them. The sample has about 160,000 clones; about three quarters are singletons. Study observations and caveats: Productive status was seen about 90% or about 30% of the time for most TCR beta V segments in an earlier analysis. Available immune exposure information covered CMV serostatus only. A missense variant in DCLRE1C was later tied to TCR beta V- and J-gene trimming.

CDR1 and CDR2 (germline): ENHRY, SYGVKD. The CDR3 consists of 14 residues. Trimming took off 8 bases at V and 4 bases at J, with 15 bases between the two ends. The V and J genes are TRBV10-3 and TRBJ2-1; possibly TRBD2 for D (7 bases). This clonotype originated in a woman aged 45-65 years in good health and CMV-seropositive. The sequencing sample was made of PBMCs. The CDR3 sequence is CAIFRGGGYNEQFF. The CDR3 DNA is TGTGCCATCTTTAGAGGGGGGGGATACAATGAGCAGTTCTTC.